The clone carrying this TCR beta chain was found a few times. No cell sorting was done before RNA was extracted from the tissue. The library came from three nested PCR rounds adapted from ARM-PCR protocols. TCRdb reprocessed the multiplex PCR reads with MiXCR, giving one entry per CDR3 protein. The repertoire holds under 250,000 distinct CDR3 sequences, 70% to 75% seen once, with about 23% in the top ten. The sample comes from a study of tumor and adjacent non-tumor tissue in lung cancer. Deletions cut 6 bases from V and 5 bases from J, with 10 bases between. The CDR3 is made up of 11 amino acids. Germline CDR1 is DFQATT and CDR2 is SNEGSKA (reference sequence).

The chain employs TRBV20-1 and TRBJ1-2; D remains ambiguous. The TCR originated in a man aged 60-69 years with non-small cell lung cancer. Sequences were obtained from lung tumor tissue. CDR3 amino acids: CSARSAYGYTF. DNA of the CDR3: TGCAGTGCCCGGAGCGCTTATGGCTACACCTTC.